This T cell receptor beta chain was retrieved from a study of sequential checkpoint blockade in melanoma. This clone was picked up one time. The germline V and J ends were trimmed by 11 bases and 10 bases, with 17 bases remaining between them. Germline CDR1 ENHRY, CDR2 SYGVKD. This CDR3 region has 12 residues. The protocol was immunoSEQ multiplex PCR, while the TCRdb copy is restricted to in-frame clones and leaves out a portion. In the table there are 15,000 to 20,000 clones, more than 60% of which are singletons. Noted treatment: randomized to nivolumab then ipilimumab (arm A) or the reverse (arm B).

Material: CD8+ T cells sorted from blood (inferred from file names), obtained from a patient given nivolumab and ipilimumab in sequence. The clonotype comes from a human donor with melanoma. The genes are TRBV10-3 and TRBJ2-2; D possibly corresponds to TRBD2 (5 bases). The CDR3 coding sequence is TGTGCCTCATACTCGGGAACGGTGGAGCTGTTTTTT. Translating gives CASYSGTVELFF.